Below, one TCR beta chain is given with its context. The antigen remains unidentified. The entry originates in a study of blood T cells in healthy people across ages. Overall study context: Per every two T cells, about one barcoded beta molecule was captured by template switching.

Study results and caveats: Naive T cell percentage by flow cytometry tracked strongly with beta diversity. The lack of PBMC sorting stopped any conclusive naive versus antigen-experienced comparison.

Alongside a J-beta primer mix, a sample-barcoded 5' primer served in a second PCR lasting about 7 to 12 cycles. MiXCR was run by TCRdb on the 5' RACE reads, yielding one entry per CDR3 protein. Of some 1.4 million distinct CDR3 sequences in the sample, 35% to 45% were seen once. The sequencing sample was made of blood. The receptor was derived from a woman aged 18-29 years in good health.

CDR3 in amino acids: CASSSRDSNTDTQYF. The CDR3 bases are TGTGCCAGCAGCTCGAGGGACAGCAACACAGATACGCAGTATTTT. This chain uses TRBV9 with TRBJ2-3; TRBD1 matches 7 bases. CDR3 length: 15 amino acids. The V segment lost 4 bases and the J segment 2 bases; nucleotides outside the gene matches: 7. CDR1 SGDLS and CDR2 YYNGEE come from the germline V gene.